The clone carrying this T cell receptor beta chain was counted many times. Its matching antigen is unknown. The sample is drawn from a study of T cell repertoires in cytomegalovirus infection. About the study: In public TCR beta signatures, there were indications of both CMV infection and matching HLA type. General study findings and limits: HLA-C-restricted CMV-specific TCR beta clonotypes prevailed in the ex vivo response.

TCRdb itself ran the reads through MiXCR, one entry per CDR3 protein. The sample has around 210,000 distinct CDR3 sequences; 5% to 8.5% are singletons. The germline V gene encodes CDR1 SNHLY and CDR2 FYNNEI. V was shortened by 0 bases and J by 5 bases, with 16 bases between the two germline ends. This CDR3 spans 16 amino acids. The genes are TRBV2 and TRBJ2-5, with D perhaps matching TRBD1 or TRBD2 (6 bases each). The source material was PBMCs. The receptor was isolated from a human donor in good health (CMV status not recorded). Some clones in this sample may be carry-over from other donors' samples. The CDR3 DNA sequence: TGTGCCAGCAGTGAAGCGGAGGGGGAAGGTTTCGAGACCCAGTACTTC. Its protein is CASSEAEGEGFETQYF.